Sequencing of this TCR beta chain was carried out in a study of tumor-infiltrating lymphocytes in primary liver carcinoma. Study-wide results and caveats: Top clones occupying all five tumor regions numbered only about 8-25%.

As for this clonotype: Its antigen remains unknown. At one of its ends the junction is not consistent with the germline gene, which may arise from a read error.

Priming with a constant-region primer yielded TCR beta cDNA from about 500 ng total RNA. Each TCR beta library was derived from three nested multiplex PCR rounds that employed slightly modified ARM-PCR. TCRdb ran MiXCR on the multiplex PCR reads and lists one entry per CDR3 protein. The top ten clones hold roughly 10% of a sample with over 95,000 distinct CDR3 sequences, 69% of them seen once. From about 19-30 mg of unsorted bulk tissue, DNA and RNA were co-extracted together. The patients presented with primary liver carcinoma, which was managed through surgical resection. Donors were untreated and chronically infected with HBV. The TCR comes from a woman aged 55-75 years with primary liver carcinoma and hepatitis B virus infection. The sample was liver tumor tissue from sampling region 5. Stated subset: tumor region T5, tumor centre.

CDR3 amino acids: CVSCLMGPETQYF. DNA of the CDR3: TGTGTCAGCTGCTTGATGGGACCAGAGACCCAGTACTTC. The gene calls are TRBV11-2 and TRBJ2-5; D may be TRBD1 or TRBD2 (5 bases each). Germline CDR1 and CDR2: SGHAT and FQNNGV. The CDR3 is 13 amino acids.